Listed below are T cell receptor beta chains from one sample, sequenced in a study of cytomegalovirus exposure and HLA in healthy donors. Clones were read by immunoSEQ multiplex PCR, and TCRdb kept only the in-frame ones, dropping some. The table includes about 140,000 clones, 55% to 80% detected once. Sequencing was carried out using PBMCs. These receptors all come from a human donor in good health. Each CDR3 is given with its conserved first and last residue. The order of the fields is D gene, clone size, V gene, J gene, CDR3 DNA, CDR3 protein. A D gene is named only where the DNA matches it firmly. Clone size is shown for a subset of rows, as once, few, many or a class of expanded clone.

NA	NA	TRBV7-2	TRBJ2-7	TGTGCCAGCAGCTTAGGAGGGCCCTCCTACGAGCAGTACTTC	CASSLGGPSYEQYF
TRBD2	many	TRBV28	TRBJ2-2	TGTGCCAGCAGTCGAAATAGCGGGGGGGCGATGAACACCGGGGAGCTGTTTTTT	CASSRNSGGAMNTGELFF
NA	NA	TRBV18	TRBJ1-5	TGTGCCAGCCGACAGACAGGTAATCAGCCCCAGCATTTT	CASRQTGNQPQHF
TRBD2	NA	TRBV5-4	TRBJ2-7	TGTGCCAGCGGCGTCACTGGCGGGAGTTACGAGCAGTACTTC	CASGVTGGSYEQYF
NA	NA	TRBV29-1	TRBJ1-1	TGCAGCGTTGAAGTCCCCCACGGGGTCGGGGACACTGAAGCTTTCTTT	CSVEVPHGVGDTEAFF
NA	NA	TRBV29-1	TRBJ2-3	TGCAGCGTTCAGGGTCTGGCAGATACGCAGTATTTT	CSVQGLADTQYF
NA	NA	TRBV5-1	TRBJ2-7	TGCGCCAGCAGCTTGGAGGTTGGTCGACACTACGAGCAGTACTTC	CASSLEVGRHYEQYF
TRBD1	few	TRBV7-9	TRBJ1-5	TGTGCCAGCAGTTCGGACAGGGAGAGCAATCAGCCCCAGCATTTT	CASSSDRESNQPQHF
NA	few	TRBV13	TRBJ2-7	TGTGCCAGCAGATTCGAGGGGGGGAGCCCCTACGAGCAGTACTTC	CASRFEGGSPYEQYF
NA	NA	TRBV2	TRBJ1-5	TGTGCCAGCACCCCCACAGGGCCAGGAACCTATAGCAATCAGCCCCAGCATTTT	CASTPTGPGTYSNQPQHF
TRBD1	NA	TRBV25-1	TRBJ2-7	TGTGCCAGCAGTAGGGGGGGGACAGGGCGCTACGAGCAGTACTTC	CASSRGGTGRYEQYF
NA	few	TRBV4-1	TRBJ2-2	TGCGCCAGCAGCCCCACCAGTACCGGGGAGCTGTTTTTT	CASSPTSTGELFF
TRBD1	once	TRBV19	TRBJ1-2	TGTGCCAGTAGACTACTACCGGGACAGGGGAAAGACTATGGCTACACCTTC	CASRLLPGQGKDYGYTF
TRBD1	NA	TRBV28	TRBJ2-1	TGTGCCAGCAGCTTGACAGGGACCAACAATGAGCAGTTCTTC	CASSLTGTNNEQFF
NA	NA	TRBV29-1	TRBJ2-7	TGCAGCGTTGGAGGAGGGTTCTCCTACGAGCAGTACTTC	CSVGGGFSYEQYF
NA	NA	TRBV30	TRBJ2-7	TGTGCCGGAACCGGGACTTTTACCTACGAGCAGTACTTC	CAGTGTFTYEQYF
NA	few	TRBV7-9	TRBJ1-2	TGTGCCAGCAGCTTAGTCTCGGGGAACTATGGCTACACCTTC	CASSLVSGNYGYTF
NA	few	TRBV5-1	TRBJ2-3	TGCGCCAGCAGCCCCTGGGCGGGTGGGGTAGATACGCAGTATTTT	CASSPWAGGVDTQYF
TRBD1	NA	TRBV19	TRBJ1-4	TGTGCCAGTAGTATAACAGGGGATGAAAAACTGTTTTTT	CASSITGDEKLFF
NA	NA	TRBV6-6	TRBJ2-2	TGTGCCAGCAGTTACCCGGCCGGAGGCACCGGGGAGCTGTTTTTT	CASSYPAGGTGELFF
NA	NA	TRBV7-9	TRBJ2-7	TGTGCCAGCGGGGCAGACAGGGAGGATCCCTACGAGCAGTACTTC	CASGADREDPYEQYF
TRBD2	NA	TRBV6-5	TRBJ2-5	TGTGCCAGCAGTTACTCTGGAGGACTAGCTCAAGAGACCCAGTACTTC	CASSYSGGLAQETQYF
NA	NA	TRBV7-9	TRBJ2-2	TGTGCCAGCAGTACGGCGGGCGTCGGGGAGCTGTTTTTT	CASSTAGVGELFF
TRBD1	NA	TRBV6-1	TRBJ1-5	TGTGCCAGCAGTCCCCGGGACAGGGGCAACCAGCCCCAGCATTTT	CASSPRDRGNQPQHF
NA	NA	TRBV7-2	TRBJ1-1	TGTGCCAGCAGCCCCCAGGTGGGAGGGAACACTGAAGCTTTCTTT	CASSPQVGGNTEAFF
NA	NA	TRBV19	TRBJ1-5	TGTGCCAGTATGACAGGCCCCTCTAATCAGCCCCAGCATTTT	CASMTGPSNQPQHF
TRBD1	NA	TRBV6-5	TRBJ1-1	TGTGCCAGCAGTTACTCGAGGGGACAGGAAGCTTTCTTT	CASSYSRGQEAFF
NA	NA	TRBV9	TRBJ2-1	TGTGCCAGCAGCGTAGGACTAGGGAACAATGAGCAGTTCTTC	CASSVGLGNNEQFF
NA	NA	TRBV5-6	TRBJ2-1	TGTGCCAGCGCAAATGAGGGGGAGAATGAGCAGTTCTTC	CASANEGENEQFF
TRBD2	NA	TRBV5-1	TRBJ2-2	TGCGCCAGCAACCCAGGACTAGAGGGCGGGGAGCTGTTTTTT	CASNPGLEGGELFF
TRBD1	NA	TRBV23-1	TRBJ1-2	TGCGCCAGCAGTCAAAGGGGCAGGGTGACAGGGGAAAATAACTATGGCTACACCTTC	CASSQRGRVTGENNYGYTF
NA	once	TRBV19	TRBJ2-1	TGTGCCAGTAGTACTACATCTTGGGGGGGCTGGCTGTTCTTC	CASSTTSWGGWLFF
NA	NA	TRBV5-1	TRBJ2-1	TGCGCCAGCAGCATCCGACAGGACAATGAGCAGTTCTTC	CASSIRQDNEQFF
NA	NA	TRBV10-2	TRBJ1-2	TGCGCCAGCAGTCAGGGGAGGGATGGCTACACCTTC	CASSQGRDGYTF
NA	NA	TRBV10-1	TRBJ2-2	TGCGCCAGCAGTGTACCAGGGACCGGGGAGCTGTTTTTT	CASSVPGTGELFF
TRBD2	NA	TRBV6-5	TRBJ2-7	TGTGCCAGCAGTTACCGTGGACTAGGGGTCGAGCAGTACTTC	CASSYRGLGVEQYF
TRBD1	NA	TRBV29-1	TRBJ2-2	TGCAGCGTTGATGGGACAGGGTTGTACGGGGAGCTGTTTTTT	CSVDGTGLYGELFF
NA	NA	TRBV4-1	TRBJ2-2	TGCGCCAGCAGCCAGCGGGTCGGGGGCACCGGGGAGCTGTTTTTT	CASSQRVGGTGELFF
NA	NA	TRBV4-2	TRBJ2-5	TGTGCCAGCAGCCAACCAACCCAGGGCCAAGAGACCCAGTACTTC	CASSQPTQGQETQYF
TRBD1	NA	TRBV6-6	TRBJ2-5	TGTGCCAGCAGTCCCTATACAGGGGGCGGAGAGACCCAGTACTTC	CASSPYTGGGETQYF
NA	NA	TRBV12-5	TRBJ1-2	TGTGCTAGTGGTTTTGTACCAGGCAATGGCTACACCTTC	CASGFVPGNGYTF
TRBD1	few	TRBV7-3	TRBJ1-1	TGTGCCAGCAGACATACCCCCCCCCGCTGGGGACAGGGAAGGATGAACACTGAAGCTTTCTTT	CASRHTPPRWGQGRMNTEAFF
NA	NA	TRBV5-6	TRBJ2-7	TGTGCCAGCAGCTGGGGACTGGACTCCTACGAGCAGTACTTC	CASSWGLDSYEQYF
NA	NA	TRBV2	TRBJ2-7	TGTGCCAGCAGTGAAGTGAGGGATGAGAACTACGAGCAGTACTTC	CASSEVRDENYEQYF
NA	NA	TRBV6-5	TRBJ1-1	TGTGCCAGCAGTGAAACAGGGACGAACACTGAAGCTTTCTTT	CASSETGTNTEAFF
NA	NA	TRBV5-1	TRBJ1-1	TGCGCCAGCAGTCTTTGGGGGAGGGAAGGAGCTTTCTTT	CASSLWGREGAFF
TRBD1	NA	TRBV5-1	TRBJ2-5	TGCGCCAGCAGCGGCGACAGGGGGAGACTGCAAGAGACCCAGTACTTC	CASSGDRGRLQETQYF
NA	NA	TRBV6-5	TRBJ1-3	TGTGCCACTTGTGAGGCGATTGGAAACACCATATATTTT	CATCEAIGNTIYF
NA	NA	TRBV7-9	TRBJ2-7	TGTGCCAGCAGCGCCAGACTAGTTTCGAGGGACGAGCAGTACTTC	CASSARLVSRDEQYF
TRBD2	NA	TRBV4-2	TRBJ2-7	TGTGCCAGCAGCGTCGGGACTAGCGGTACCTACGAGCAGTACTTC	CASSVGTSGTYEQYF
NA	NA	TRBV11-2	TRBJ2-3	TGTGCCAGCAGCTTAGACCACAGGAGATTCACAGATACGCAGTATTTT	CASSLDHRRFTDTQYF